The 10 T cell receptor beta chains below all came from one sample that was sequenced in a study of T cell repertoires in cytomegalovirus infection (dated 2019 in TCRdb). Instrument used: Illumina HiSeq 1500. TCRdb's own reprocessing of the public reads used fastp at Q25 and MiXCR and kept productive beta chains. When rows share a CDR3 protein, they turn into one entry using the most common DNA and genes. The sample profile shows roughly 300,000 distinct CDR3 sequences; over 20% of them were found once. Clones ranked in the top ten supply roughly 13% of the sample. The sample consisted of PBMCs. The receptors stem from a human donor in good health (CMV status not recorded). Some clones in this sample may be carry-over from other donors' samples.

This clonotype was counted only a few times. The rearrangement joins TRBV5-6 to TRBJ2-4, with a tentative D call TRBD2 (6 bases). CDR1 is SGHDT and CDR2 is YYEEEE in the germline V gene. V gave up 4 bases and J gave up 13 bases, with 12 bases separating them. This CDR3 has 11 amino acids. The CDR3 DNA sequence: TGTGCCAGCAGCCTTGGACTAAAACAGTACTTC. Its translation: CASSLGLKQYF. Supplemented by reference TRBV5-6 and TRBJ2-4, the full variable domain reads DAGVTQSPTHLIKTRGQQVTLRCSPKSGHDTVSWYQQALGQGPQFIFQYYEEEERQRGNFPDRFSGHQFPNYSSELNVNALLLGDSALYLCASSLGLKQYFGAGTRLSVL.

This clonotype has just one count. The rearrangement joins TRBV2 to TRBJ2-3; 8 nucleotides line up with TRBD2. The CDR3 sequence is 15 residues long. V was pared by 5 bases and J by 2 bases, with 6 bases of the junction left unmatched. Per the germline V gene, CDR1 is SNHLY and CDR2 is FYNNEI. CDR3: CASSPERGNTDTQYF. The DNA of the CDR3 is TGTGCCAGCAGTCCGGAGCGGGGGAACACAGATACGCAGTATTTT.

This clonotype showed up just once. The junction and the germline gene differ at one end; a read error may be behind it. The chain uses TRBV6-2 or TRBV6-3 and TRBJ2-1; D not certain. CDR1 and CDR2 from the germline V gene are MNHEY and SVGEGT. The CDR3 loop spans 12 amino acids. As DNA, the CDR3 is TGTGCCCGCAGTTACCGGTACAATGAGCAGTTCTTC. Residues: CARSYRYNEQFF.

In this sample, this clonotype turned up a few times. The chain links TRBV7-6 to TRBJ2-2; D gene ambiguous. V was clipped by 1 base and J by 7 bases, with 13 bases between them. The length of the CDR3 is 15 residues. CDR1 is SGHVS, CDR2 FNYEAQ, per germline. Here the CDR3 DNA reads TGTGCCAGCAGCTTAGGCCCTTCTTGGGGCGGGGAGCTGTTTTTT. As protein: CASSLGPSWGGELFF. The complete variable domain, with remaining parts taken from reference TRBV7-6 and TRBJ2-2, reads GAGVSQSPRYKVTKRGQDVALRCDPISGHVSLYWYRQALGQGPEFLTYFNYEAQQDKSGLPNDRFSAERPEGSISTLTIQRTEQRDSAMYRCASSLGPSWGGELFFGEGSRLTVL.

Only a few counts were recorded for this clonotype. The chain uses TRBV6-5 and TRBJ2-7, with D possibly being TRBD2 (6 bases). CDR1 and CDR2 (germline): MNHEY, SVGAGI. The CDR3 sequence is 15 residues long. V shed 0 bases and J shed 0 bases, with 9 bases lying between them. The CDR3 nucleotides are TGTGCCAGCAGTTACTCGGCGGGACTCTCCTACGAGCAGTACTTC. Translation: CASSYSAGLSYEQYF.

The genes are TRBV28 and TRBJ2-5, with 8 nucleotides matching TRBD2. The length of the CDR3 is 14 residues. Germline CDR1 is MDHEN and CDR2 is SYDVKM. V trimming: 8 bases; J trimming: 1 base; junction bases outside the gene matches: 6. This CDR3 reads CASAPGGAQETQYF. CDR3 coding DNA: TGTGCCAGCGCCCCGGGGGGGGCCCAAGAGACCCAGTACTTC.

This clonotype was seen at least ten times. This chain links TRBV7-9 with TRBJ1-1; D possibly corresponds to TRBD1 (5 bases). Germline CDR1 and CDR2: SEHNR and FQNEAQ (reference sequence). This CDR3 has 17 amino acids. The V and J ends lost 0 bases and 0 bases respectively, with 14 bases between them. CDR3 residues: CASSLALRTQVNTEAFF. CDR3 in DNA: TGTGCCAGCAGCTTAGCGCTGAGGACACAAGTGAACACTGAAGCTTTCTTT. The variable domain in full, completed from reference TRBV7-9 and TRBJ1-1, reads DTGVSQNPRHKITKRGQNVTFRCDPISEHNRLYWYRQTLGQGPEFLTYFQNEAQLEKSRLLSDRFSAERPKGSFSTLEIQRTEQGDSAMYLCASSLALRTQVNTEAFFGQGTRLTVV.

This chain uses TRBV5-1 with TRBJ2-5; 7 bases align to TRBD1. Germline V CDR1 and CDR2: SGHRS, YFSETQ. The CDR3 is 15 residues long. V was clipped by 4 bases and J by 2 bases; unmatched bases: 8. The CDR3 is CASSARQGDQETQYF. CDR3 sequence (DNA): TGCGCCAGCAGCGCCCGACAGGGAGATCAAGAGACCCAGTACTTC.

The chain joins TRBV19 to TRBJ1-1; D not certain. V was pared by 7 bases and J by 1 base, with 19 bases between. Per germline, CDR1 LNHDA and CDR2 SQIVND (reference sequence). The CDR3 covers 16 residues. This CDR3 is CASILLEGRPNTEAFF. CDR3 DNA sequence: TGTGCCAGTATCCTCTTAGAGGGCAGACCGAACACTGAAGCTTTCTTT.

The rearrangement uses TRBV29-1 and TRBJ2-3, with 13 nucleotides matching TRBD2. Trimming at V came to 7 bases and at J to 0 bases, leaving 4 bases not matched to a gene. The germline gives CDR1 SQVTM, CDR2 ANQGSEA. This CDR3 spans 15 amino acids. The CDR3 here is CSGGLAGLSTDTQYF. The CDR3 DNA reads TGCAGCGGGGGACTAGCGGGACTTAGCACAGATACGCAGTATTTT.